This T cell receptor beta chain was obtained from a study of control samples from healthy donors and cancer patients. Sequencing was performed with immunoSEQ multiplex PCR; in TCRdb, only in-frame clones are kept and a portion is missing. The data hold 130,000 or so clones, with around 94% observed a single time. Trimming left V 2 bases short and J 10 bases short, with 14 bases between. In germline, CDR1 is SGHTA, CDR2 FQGNSA. The CDR3 spans 13 residues. Specimen: PBMCs. This chain joins TRBV7-2 and TRBJ1-1, with a weak D call TRBD1 (5 bases). This TCR came from a man aged 60-69 years with colorectal cancer. CDR3 in amino acids: CASSLPGLNRAFF. The CDR3 nucleotides read TGTGCCAGCAGCTTACCGGGACTCAACAGAGCTTTCTTT.